The 9 T cell receptor beta chains below come from one sample, sequenced in a study of cytotoxic CD8 clonotypes in ibrutinib-treated CLL. TCRdb's table, derived via immunoSEQ multiplex PCR, lists solely in-frame clones and lacks some. The top ten clones hold 6.3% of a sample with fewer than 400,000 clones, about 61% of them seen once. The specimen comprised PBMCs, sampled after 36 months of ibrutinib treatment. These receptors all come from a human donor with chronic lymphocytic leukemia.

The chain employs TRBV9 and TRBJ1-4; no firm D call. This CDR3 has 13 amino acids. With 7 bases removed from V and 5 bases from J, the gap between germline ends came to 12 bases. Germline assignment: CDR1 SGDLS and CDR2 YYNGEE. In DNA, the CDR3 is TGTGCCAGCGGAACAGCTACAAATGAAAAACTGTTTTTT. Translating gives CASGTATNEKLFF.

This clone was detected only a few times. The sample carries other DNA sequences with the same CDR3. The chain couples TRBV9 to TRBJ1-1; D is uncertain. The V and J ends lost 0 bases and 5 bases respectively, with 11 bases between them. Germline assignment: CDR1 SGDLS and CDR2 YYNGEE. This CDR3 spans 14 amino acids. This chain's CDR3 is CASSVGGVSTEAFF. DNA for the CDR3: TGTGCCAGCAGCGTAGGTGGGGTATCGACTGAAGCTTTCTTT.

V usage is TRBV7-9 and J usage is TRBJ2-1; TRBD2 is a possible D gene (5 bases). The CDR3 is 19 residues long. Germline V gene lookup returns CDR1 SEHNR and CDR2 FQNEAQ (reference sequence). Between the trimmed V and J ends, which lost 1 base and 0 bases, there was a span of 19 bases. The CDR3 protein is CASSLVKYTDFNSYNEQFF. The CDR3 DNA follows: TGTGCCAGCAGCTTAGTTAAGTATACGGACTTTAACTCCTACAATGAGCAGTTCTTC.

The V gene is TRBV27, the J gene TRBJ1-6; D is undetermined. Germline assignment: CDR1 MNHEY and CDR2 SMNVEV (reference sequence). The CDR3 contains 15 residues. With 1 base removed from V and 5 bases from J, the gap between germline ends came to 9 bases. Written as DNA, the CDR3 is TGTGCCAGCAGTTTATGGCCAGTCCATAATTCACCCCTCCACTTT. The encoded protein is CASSLWPVHNSPLHF.

This chain links TRBV19 with TRBJ2-7; a weak D match, TRBD1 (6 bases). The germline gives CDR1 LNHDA, CDR2 SQIVND (reference sequence). The V end lost 5 bases, the J end lost 2 bases, and 16 bases lay between the germline ends. The CDR3 consists of 15 residues. CDR3 DNA sequence: TGTGCCAGTAGTCCAACCGGGACACAGACCTACGAGCAGTACTTC. It is translated as CASSPTGTQTYEQYF.

This clone was picked up a small number of times. The genes are TRBV5-1 and TRBJ2-7; TRBD1 aligns across 7 bases. With 2 bases clipped from V and 5 bases from J, the junction kept 7 bases outside the gene matches. Germline-derived CDR1 and CDR2 are SGHRS and YFSETQ. The CDR3 is made up of 14 amino acids. CDR3 nucleotides: TGCGCCAGCAGCTTTAAGACAGGGTCTAACGAGCAGTACTTC. Protein product: CASSFKTGSNEQYF.

The J gene is TRBJ2-3, the V gene TRBV4-1; D unclear. Trimming took 0 bases from V and 3 from J, leaving 10 bases between them. CDR1 is MGHRA and CDR2 is YSYEKL in the germline V gene. The CDR3 is 15 amino acids. CDR3 amino acids: CASSQDLGDTDTQYF. CDR3 DNA sequence: TGCGCCAGCAGCCAAGACCTGGGCGATACAGATACGCAGTATTTT.

This chain links TRBV11-3 with TRBJ2-5; D gene ambiguous. CDR1 and CDR2 from the germline V gene are SGHNT and YENEEA. The CDR3 sequence is 14 residues long. V was shortened by 5 bases and J by 4 bases, with 14 bases between the two germline ends. The CDR3 spells CASSPDPTGETQYF. CDR3 bases: TGTGCCAGCAGCCCAGATCCTACGGGAGAGACCCAGTACTTC.

The chain couples TRBV9 to TRBJ1-4; 9 positions match TRBD1. V was pared by 0 bases and J by 7 bases, with 10 bases of the junction left unmatched. The CDR3 runs 17 residues. Germline-derived CDR1 and CDR2 are SGDLS and YYNGEE. Here the CDR3 reads CASSVAGQTGGGEKLFF. The CDR3 DNA reads as TGTGCCAGCAGCGTAGCGGGGCAGACAGGGGGAGGTGAAAAACTGTTTTTT.